This TCR beta chain was captured by sequencing in a study of T and B cells in COVID-19 patients. The overall study: Peripheral blood came from COVID-19 patients with active infection or after recovery. Study-level results: CD4+, regulatory T cell, CD8+ and sorted SARS-CoV-2-responsive or tetramer+ T cells were not yet sequenced.

The CDR3 extends over 13 amino acids. Deletions cut 5 bases from V and 6 bases from J, with 17 bases between. Germline CDR1 reads SQVTM; CDR2 reads ANQGSEA. Blood genomic DNA input for TRB amplification was about 220-500 ng. BIOMED2 TRB-A/B primer pools were used in multiplex TRB PCR. TCRdb used MiXCR to reprocess the multiplex PCR reads, holding one entry per CDR3 protein. The table shows some 8,100 distinct CDR3 sequences, with under 30% occurring only once. By sample share, this clonotype is large. The target antigen is unknown. The V gene is TRBV29-1, the J gene TRBJ2-7, with D possibly matching TRBD2 (6 bases). The clonotype comes from a human donor who had recovered from COVID-19. Material for sequencing was blood. This CDR3 reads CSVSGRVPLEQYF. Here the CDR3 DNA reads TGCAGCGTTTCCGGGAGAGTTCCCCTCGAGCAGTACTTC.